This is a list of T cell receptor beta chains from one sample in a study of cytomegalovirus exposure and HLA in healthy donors. TCRdb keeps only in-frame clones here, not all; method: immunoSEQ multiplex PCR. Counted here are about 140,000 clones, around 85% occurring once; the ten biggest clones make up 2.5% to 3%. The sequenced sample was PBMCs. These receptors were obtained from a woman under 40 in good health and CMV-seronegative. CDR3s include the opening cysteine and the closing phenylalanine or tryptophan. The D gene is left open where the match is weak. Clone size is shown for a subset of rows, as once, few, many or a class of expanded clone.

14	TRBV2	TRBD1	TRBJ1-4	-	TGTGCCAGCAGGGGGACAGGGGGCAATGAAAAACTGTTTTTT	CASRGTGGNEKLFF
18	TRBV21-1	-	TRBJ1-1	-	TGTGCCAGCAGCAACTTTAACCGGGACAGGGCTCCCAACACTGAAGCTTTCTTT	CASSNFNRDRAPNTEAFF
13	TRBV4-1	-	TRBJ1-2	once	TGCGCCAGCAGCTCAGGGCTTTGGTATGGCTACACCTTC	CASSSGLWYGYTF
15	TRBV5-1	TRBD1	TRBJ1-1	-	TGCGCCAGCAGCTTCTCACCGGGACAGGGGGCTGAAGCTTTCTTT	CASSFSPGQGAEAFF
15	TRBV6-6	-	TRBJ1-3	once	TGTGCCAGCAGTTACAGGGGGAATCCTGGAAACACCATATATTTT	CASSYRGNPGNTIYF
15	TRBV27	-	TRBJ1-2	-	TGTGCCAGCAGCACTCTAGGTGGGAGGGTTGGTGGCTACACCTTC	CASSTLGGRVGGYTF
13	TRBV30	TRBD1	TRBJ2-7	-	TGTGCCTGGAGTGTATATGCTGCGGGACAGGTGTACTTC	CAWSVYAAGQVYF
18	TRBV7-9	-	TRBJ1-1	-	TGTGCCAGCAGCTCCCCTTCCGGGGTCGAGAGATTGAACACTGAAGCTTTCTTT	CASSSPSGVERLNTEAFF
15	TRBV6-6	-	TRBJ2-1	-	TGTGCCAGCATTGAGGACACGATTGTCCAGGATGAGCAGTTCTTC	CASIEDTIVQDEQFF
12	TRBV27	-	TRBJ2-1	-	TGTGCCAGCAGTTCGGGACTTACCCCGGGGGTCTTC	CASSSGLTPGVF
15	TRBV5-4	-	TRBJ1-6	-	TGTGCCAGCAGCTTTGAGGCCGGGAGTAATTCACCCCTCCACTTT	CASSFEAGSNSPLHF
17	TRBV7-2	TRBD2	TRBJ2-4	-	TGTGCCAGCAGCTTAAACATCCGGCCGGGGGGCAAAAACATTCAGTACTTC	CASSLNIRPGGKNIQYF
17	TRBV9	-	TRBJ1-2	-	TGTGCCAGCAGCGTAGGGGGAGGGGTACGGGTGAACTATGGCTACACCTTC	CASSVGGGVRVNYGYTF
14	TRBV5-4	-	TRBJ2-7	few	TGTGCCAGCAGCGACACCGGGACATTCTACGAGCAGTACTTC	CASSDTGTFYEQYF
15	TRBV5-1	TRBD2	TRBJ2-7	-	TGCGCCAGCAGCATACTAGCGGGAGTTCGGTACGAGCAGTACTTC	CASSILAGVRYEQYF
17	TRBV5-6	-	TRBJ2-3	-	TGTGCCAGCAGCCCCCATGGGTGGGGCTGGGGCACAGATACGCAGTATTTT	CASSPHGWGWGTDTQYF
13	TRBV18	-	TRBJ1-1	once	TGTGCCAGCTCACCACAGAGCAACACTGAAGCTTTCTTT	CASSPQSNTEAFF
14	TRBV6-1	-	TRBJ2-1	-	TGTGCCAGCAGTGAGGGTCTAGCATACAATGAGCAGTTCTTC	CASSEGLAYNEQFF
17	TRBV15	TRBD1	TRBJ2-5	once	TGTGCCACCAGCAGAGATTTGGGGACAGGGGCGCAAGAGACCCAGTACTTC	CATSRDLGTGAQETQYF
14	TRBV4-3	TRBD2	TRBJ2-1	-	TGCGCCAGCAGCCGCGGGACTAGCAGGATTGAGCAGTTCTTC	CASSRGTSRIEQFF
12	TRBV28	-	TRBJ1-3	-	TGTGCCAGCAGAGTAGCTGGAAACACCATATATTTT	CASRVAGNTIYF
11	TRBV19	-	TRBJ2-7	-	TGTGCCAGTAGTAGCGGTCCAGAGCAGTACTTC	CASSSGPEQYF
18	TRBV19	-	TRBJ2-6	-	TGTGCCAGTAGTCCCTTCCCGCCGGGTTTCGCAGGGGCCAACGTCCTGACTTTC	CASSPFPPGFAGANVLTF
17	TRBV9	TRBD2	TRBJ2-1	once	TGTGCCAGCAGCGTGGGACTAGCGGGAGGACCCTACAATGAGCAGTTCTTC	CASSVGLAGGPYNEQFF
15	TRBV9	TRBD2	TRBJ2-3	once	TGTGCCAGCAGCCGGACTAGCGGGAGCACAGATACGCAGTATTTT	CASSRTSGSTDTQYF
15	TRBV7-2	-	TRBJ2-5	-	TGTGCCAGCAGCTTTAACGGGGGTACCCAAGAGACCCAGTACTTC	CASSFNGGTQETQYF
15	TRBV7-2	TRBD1	TRBJ1-1	-	TGTGCCAGCAGCCCCCAAGGGGGCTATAACACTGAAGCTTTCTTT	CASSPQGGYNTEAFF
17	TRBV4-1	TRBD2	TRBJ2-1	-	TGCGCCAGCAGCCAACCGGGACTAGCGGGAAATAGACATGAGCAGTTCTTC	CASSQPGLAGNRHEQFF
15	TRBV5-1	TRBD1	TRBJ1-1	few	TGCGCCAGCAGCAATCGACAGGGGAGGAACACTGAAGCTTTCTTT	CASSNRQGRNTEAFF